These T cell receptor beta chains were read from a single sample in a study of blood T cell repertoires in COVID-19. Profiling relied on immunoSEQ multiplex PCR, and the TCRdb table lists in-frame clones only, not all of them. This table has more than 70,000 clones, 80% appearing once. The source material was peripheral blood. The receptors were gathered from a woman aged 70-85 years with acute or convalescent COVID-19. The CDR3 runs from the conserved cysteine through the conserved F or W. Fields, in order: D gene, V gene, J gene, clone size, CDR3 DNA, CDR3 protein. D genes are given only for firm matches. The size entry is marked missing in some rows and otherwise reads once, few, many or a size class.

d_gene: TRBD2
v_gene: TRBV7-2
j_gene: TRBJ2-3
abundance: once
CDR3nt: TGTGCCAGCAGCCCGAGACCTACTAGCGGGGGAAAAGATACGCAGTATTTT
CDR3aa: CASSPRPTSGGKDTQYF

d_gene: TRBD1
v_gene: TRBV24-1
j_gene: TRBJ2-1
abundance: .
CDR3nt: TGTGCCACCAAACGGACAGGGGGCGACAATGAGCAGTTCTTC
CDR3aa: CATKRTGGDNEQFF

d_gene: .
v_gene: TRBV28
j_gene: TRBJ2-3
abundance: .
CDR3nt: TGTGCCAGCAGAGCGTGGGGAGTAACAGATACGCAGTATTTT
CDR3aa: CASRAWGVTDTQYF

d_gene: TRBD1
v_gene: TRBV19
j_gene: TRBJ1-5
abundance: .
CDR3nt: TGTGCCAGTAGTAGGAGGGGGCCTGACATGAGCAATCAGCCCCAGCATTTT
CDR3aa: CASSRRGPDMSNQPQHF

d_gene: .
v_gene: TRBV28
j_gene: TRBJ1-2
abundance: once
CDR3nt: TGTGCCAGCAGTTTAAGTACCGGGTACTATGGCTACACCTTC
CDR3aa: CASSLSTGYYGYTF

d_gene: .
v_gene: TRBV28
j_gene: TRBJ2-7
abundance: .
CDR3nt: TGTGCCAGCAGGCCGCCGACGACAGGGGGCATTTGGGCTAGCGGGATAAACGAGCAGTACTTC
CDR3aa: CASRPPTTGGIWASGINEQYF

d_gene: TRBD1
v_gene: TRBV5-1
j_gene: TRBJ2-7
abundance: .
CDR3nt: TGCGCCACCACCGAAACTAACAGGGGGCTCTCCTACGAGCAGTACTTC
CDR3aa: CATTETNRGLSYEQYF

d_gene: TRBD1
v_gene: TRBV4-2
j_gene: TRBJ1-2
abundance: .
CDR3nt: TGTGCCAGCAGCCGCAGACCGGGACAGGGGAAGAGATACTATGGCTACACCTTC
CDR3aa: CASSRRPGQGKRYYGYTF

d_gene: .
v_gene: TRBV27
j_gene: TRBJ1-1
abundance: few
CDR3nt: TGTGCCAGCAGTTTCGCAGGGTGGGACACTGAAGCTTTCTTT
CDR3aa: CASSFAGWDTEAFF

d_gene: TRBD2
v_gene: TRBV4-2
j_gene: TRBJ2-3
abundance: .
CDR3nt: TGTGCCAGCAGCCAGACGGAAGCGGGGGGGATCACAGATACGCAGTATTTT
CDR3aa: CASSQTEAGGITDTQYF

d_gene: .
v_gene: TRBV7-2
j_gene: TRBJ1-6
abundance: .
CDR3nt: TGTGCCAGCAGCTTCCAGACAGCCTATAATTCACCCCTCCACTTT
CDR3aa: CASSFQTAYNSPLHF

d_gene: TRBD1
v_gene: TRBV15
j_gene: TRBJ2-7
abundance: .
CDR3nt: TGTGCCACCAGCGATCCCGGGACAGGGGACTACGAGCAGTACTTC
CDR3aa: CATSDPGTGDYEQYF

d_gene: TRBD2
v_gene: TRBV7-3
j_gene: TRBJ2-1
abundance: .
CDR3nt: TGTGCCAGCAGCTTAGCGGGGGGTGAGAATGAGCAGTTCTTC
CDR3aa: CASSLAGGENEQFF

d_gene: .
v_gene: TRBV19
j_gene: TRBJ2-1
abundance: .
CDR3nt: TGTGCCAGTAGTATGAAGGTCCCGGGCAATGAGCAGTTCTTC
CDR3aa: CASSMKVPGNEQFF

d_gene: TRBD1
v_gene: TRBV6-2/TRBV6-3
j_gene: TRBJ2-7
abundance: .
CDR3nt: TGTGCCAGCAGTTACTCGGTACGGGACAGACCCTACGAGCAGTACTTC
CDR3aa: CASSYSVRDRPYEQYF

d_gene: TRBD1
v_gene: TRBV30
j_gene: TRBJ2-5
abundance: .
CDR3nt: TGTGCCTGGAGTGAAGGGGGCTTAGAGACCCAGTACTTC
CDR3aa: CAWSEGGLETQYF

d_gene: TRBD1
v_gene: TRBV4-2
j_gene: TRBJ1-6
abundance: .
CDR3nt: TGTGCCAGCAGCCGAGAGCTCTCCGGGACAGGGGGCTTGTATTCACCCCTCCACTTT
CDR3aa: CASSRELSGTGGLYSPLHF

d_gene: TRBD1
v_gene: TRBV5-4
j_gene: TRBJ1-1
abundance: .
CDR3nt: TGTGCCAGCAGTGACAGGGGGAGGGTTTTCGAAGCTTTCTTT
CDR3aa: CASSDRGRVFEAFF

d_gene: .
v_gene: TRBV10-3
j_gene: TRBJ1-1
abundance: once
CDR3nt: TGTGCCATCACCAGAAAAGGGGAATGGGCTGAAGCTTTCTTT
CDR3aa: CAITRKGEWAEAFF

d_gene: TRBD2
v_gene: TRBV29-1
j_gene: TRBJ2-2
abundance: .
CDR3nt: TGCAGCGTGCCCTTGGTCGCGGGAGAGGCCGGGGAGCTGTTTTTT
CDR3aa: CSVPLVAGEAGELFF

d_gene: .
v_gene: TRBV19
j_gene: TRBJ2-4
abundance: .
CDR3nt: TGTGCCAGTACCTCGGCGGGACCCGCCAAGGACATTCAGTACTTC
CDR3aa: CASTSAGPAKDIQYF

d_gene: .
v_gene: TRBV14
j_gene: TRBJ1-6
abundance: .
CDR3nt: TGTGCCAGCAGCCAAGTGCAGAGTAGCGGGTTTGGAAATAATTCACCCCTCCACTTT
CDR3aa: CASSQVQSSGFGNNSPLHF

d_gene: TRBD2
v_gene: TRBV15
j_gene: TRBJ2-3
abundance: .
CDR3nt: TGTGCCACCAGCAGAGAAGCGGGGGGGGGCACAGATACGCAGTATTTT
CDR3aa: CATSREAGGGTDTQYF

d_gene: TRBD2
v_gene: TRBV5-4
j_gene: TRBJ2-2
abundance: .
CDR3nt: TGTGCCAGCAGCGTGATCGGACTAGCGGTCGGGGAGCTGTTTTTT
CDR3aa: CASSVIGLAVGELFF

d_gene: TRBD2
v_gene: TRBV6-6
j_gene: TRBJ2-3
abundance: .
CDR3nt: TGTGCCAGCAGTTACCCTACCGGGAGGGGGTCAGATACGCAGTATTTT
CDR3aa: CASSYPTGRGSDTQYF

d_gene: .
v_gene: TRBV9
j_gene: TRBJ2-7
abundance: once
CDR3nt: TGTGCCAGCAGCCCACCCGGGGACTACGAGCAGTACTTC
CDR3aa: CASSPPGDYEQYF

d_gene: .
v_gene: TRBV11-2
j_gene: TRBJ2-3
abundance: few
CDR3nt: TGTGCCAGCAGCTTAGAACTTACAGATACGCAGTATTTT
CDR3aa: CASSLELTDTQYF

d_gene: .
v_gene: TRBV7-9
j_gene: TRBJ2-1
abundance: .
CDR3nt: TGTGCCAGTGGAACGGGGGGCAGCGAGCAGTTCTTC
CDR3aa: CASGTGGSEQFF

d_gene: TRBD1
v_gene: TRBV7-9
j_gene: TRBJ1-2
abundance: few
CDR3nt: TGTGCCAGCAGCGAAGAAACAGGGGTCTACGGCTACACCTTC
CDR3aa: CASSEETGVYGYTF

d_gene: .
v_gene: TRBV4-3
j_gene: TRBJ2-3
abundance: .
CDR3nt: TGCGCCAGCAGCCGAAAGTGGCCAGATACGCAGTATTTT
CDR3aa: CASSRKWPDTQYF

d_gene: TRBD2
v_gene: TRBV7-9
j_gene: TRBJ2-1
abundance: few
CDR3nt: TGTGCCAGCAGTTACGATATTAGCGGGGCCGCCTTTATCTACAATGAGCAGTTCTTC
CDR3aa: CASSYDISGAAFIYNEQFF

d_gene: TRBD1
v_gene: TRBV28
j_gene: TRBJ1-5
abundance: .
CDR3nt: TGTGCCAGCAGTTTGGGACAGGGGGGCAATCAGCCCCAGCATTTT
CDR3aa: CASSLGQGGNQPQHF

d_gene: TRBD2
v_gene: TRBV6-1
j_gene: TRBJ2-3
abundance: .
CDR3nt: TGTGCCAGCAGTGAATTGGCGGGAGCGGGTAATACGCAGTATTTT
CDR3aa: CASSELAGAGNTQYF

d_gene: TRBD1
v_gene: TRBV28
j_gene: TRBJ1-5
abundance: .
CDR3nt: TGTGCCAGCAGTGACAGGGTTAATCAGCCCCAGCATTTT
CDR3aa: CASSDRVNQPQHF

d_gene: TRBD1
v_gene: TRBV9
j_gene: TRBJ2-1
abundance: .
CDR3nt: TGTGCCAGCAGCGTAGCGGGACAGCGAACCTACAATGAGCAGTTCTTC
CDR3aa: CASSVAGQRTYNEQFF

d_gene: TRBD2
v_gene: TRBV29-1
j_gene: TRBJ2-2
abundance: .
CDR3nt: TGCAGCGTTGGTAGCGGGATCCCCACCGGGGAGCTGTTTTTT
CDR3aa: CSVGSGIPTGELFF

d_gene: .
v_gene: TRBV6-2/TRBV6-3
j_gene: TRBJ1-4
abundance: .
CDR3nt: TGTGCCAGCACCCCCAGAGTGATCGGCAGGCTTGCAACTAATGAAAAACTGTTTTTT
CDR3aa: CASTPRVIGRLATNEKLFF

d_gene: .
v_gene: TRBV5-1
j_gene: TRBJ2-2
abundance: .
CDR3nt: TGCGCCAGCAGCTTGGTTAGTCCGAGCACCGGGGAGCTGTTTTTT
CDR3aa: CASSLVSPSTGELFF

d_gene: .
v_gene: TRBV3-1/TRBV3-2
j_gene: TRBJ1-6
abundance: once
CDR3nt: TGTGCCAGCAGCCGGGGCCTCCCATTACATCATAATTCACCCCTCCACTTT
CDR3aa: CASSRGLPLHHNSPLHF

d_gene: .
v_gene: TRBV5-1
j_gene: TRBJ1-1
abundance: .
CDR3nt: TGCGCCAGCAGCTCTGGCGGGGGGGCGGGGAACACTGAAGCTTTCTTT
CDR3aa: CASSSGGGAGNTEAFF

d_gene: TRBD1
v_gene: TRBV7-3
j_gene: TRBJ2-2
abundance: .
CDR3nt: TGTGCCAGCAGAAACAACTTGGGACAGGGGGCGACCGGGGAGCTGTTTTTT
CDR3aa: CASRNNLGQGATGELFF